The 16 T cell receptor beta chains below all came from one sample that was sequenced in a study of beta chain features in type 1 diabetes. No antigen has been identified for these receptors. Every bit of the isolated RNA underwent reverse transcription, so sequencing read expressed TCRB transcripts. The protocol was immunoSEQ multiplex PCR, while the TCRdb copy is restricted to in-frame clones and leaves out a portion. The table has 150,000 to 190,000 clones, over 9% seen once; the top ten hold more than 0.4%. Whole-study results and caveats: Researchers report that Type 1 diabetes patients had moderately but significantly shorter TCRB CDR3s across all four CD4+ subsets.

The sample was central memory CD4+ T cells from blood. These receptor sequences come from a man younger than 40 with type 1 diabetes.

CDR3 DNA: TGTGCCAGCAGCAGCCGACAGAACACCTACGAGCAGTACTTC. Protein: CASSSRQNTYEQYF. The rearrangement joins TRBV21-1 to TRBJ2-7; the listed D gene, TRBD1, was not tested against the DNA. TRBV21-1 is a known pseudogene. This CDR3 is built from 14 residues.

This chain joins TRBV6-1 and TRBJ2-7; 7 nucleotides agree with TRBD2. Germline CDR1 is MNHNS and CDR2 is SASEGT. The CDR3 totals 13 residues. The V gene end was trimmed by 10 bases and the J gene end by 5 bases; junction bases not matched to a gene: 11. CDR3 coding DNA: TGTGCCACGCACAGCGGGATTGTGGACGAGCAGTACTTC. Protein product: CATHSGIVDEQYF.

This clone was counted only a few times. The rearrangement joins TRBV7-9 to TRBJ2-1; D possibly corresponds to TRBD1 (6 bases). Germline V gene data show CDR1 as SEHNR and CDR2 as FQNEAQ (reference sequence). The CDR3 contains 14 residues. Trimming shortened V by 11 bases and J by 6 bases, and 20 bases separated the two germline ends. CDR3 nucleotide sequence: TGTGCCGTACCGATAGGGGGTCGGGGCAATGAGCAGTTCTTC. Protein product: CAVPIGGRGNEQFF.

This clone was recorded a few times. The gene calls are TRBV5-1 and TRBJ2-1; TRBD2 agrees at 14 bases. This CDR3 has 15 amino acids. CDR1 is SGHRS, CDR2 YFSETQ, per germline. Losses at the gene ends were 0 bases for V and 10 bases for J; bases not matched to a gene: 3. For the CDR3, the DNA is TGCGCCAGCAGCTTGGGGACTAGCGGGAGGAGAGAGCAGTTCTTC. This sequence encodes CASSLGTSGRREQFF.

V and J are TRBV6-5 and TRBJ1-3; TRBD1 is a possible D gene (5 bases). Trimming pared 4 bases from V and 3 bases from J, leaving 10 bases between. Per the germline V gene, CDR1 is MNHEY and CDR2 is SVGAGI. The CDR3 runs 14 residues. CDR3 residues: CASSLQGFGNTIYF. CDR3 in DNA: TGTGCCAGCAGTTTGCAGGGTTTTGGAAACACCATATATTTT.

There are a few counts of this clone. The CDR3 spells CAWIGTSGYEQYF. Written as DNA, the CDR3 is TGTGCCTGGATCGGGACTAGCGGCTACGAGCAGTACTTC. The chain combines TRBV30 with TRBJ2-7, with TRBD2 matching 11 bases. Losses at the gene ends were 4 bases for V and 3 bases for J; bases not matched to a gene: 2. Germline CDR1 and CDR2: GTSNPN and SVGIG (reference sequence). The CDR3 spans 13 residues.

A few counts support this clone. The chain combines TRBV7-9 with TRBJ1-5; D gene ambiguous. This CDR3 spans 12 amino acids. Looked up from germline, CDR1 is SEHNR and CDR2 is FQNEAQ (reference sequence). V was cut by 5 bases and J by 4 bases, with 6 bases left in between. As DNA, the CDR3 is TGTGCCAGCAGCCGAGATAATCAGCCCCAGCATTTT. Protein product: CASSRDNQPQHF. Complete variable domain (other parts from reference TRBV7-9 and TRBJ1-5): DTGVSQNPRHKITKRGQNVTFRCDPISEHNRLYWYRQTLGQGPEFLTYFQNEAQLEKSRLLSDRFSAERPKGSFSTLEIQRTEQGDSAMYLCASSRDNQPQHFGDGTRLSIL.

J is TRBJ2-1 and V is TRBV7-9; D is ambiguous. CDR1 and CDR2 from the germline V gene are SEHNR and FQNEAQ (reference sequence). CDR3 size: 12 residues. The V and J ends lost 5 bases and 11 bases respectively, with 13 bases between them. The CDR3 spells CASSLRPSKQFF. The CDR3 DNA sequence: TGTGCCAGCAGCCTTCGCCCCAGTAAGCAGTTCTTC.

In this sample, this clone turned up a few times. This chain joins TRBV7-7 and TRBJ2-3; maybe TRBD2 (5 bases). CDR3 length: 15 residues. V was clipped by 3 bases and J by 0 bases, with 10 bases between them. Per germline, CDR1 SSHAT and CDR2 FNYEAQ (reference sequence). For the CDR3, the DNA is TGTGCCAGCAGCTTTAGCGTATCTAGCACAGATACGCAGTATTTT. Amino acid sequence: CASSFSVSSTDTQYF.

V is TRBV5-6 and J is TRBJ2-6, with a tentative D call TRBD2 (5 bases). The germline gives CDR1 SGHDT, CDR2 YYEEEE. V lost 0 bases and J lost 4, with 8 bases in between. CDR3 size: 15 residues. CDR3 sequence reads: CASSLASGGANVLTF. CDR3 coding DNA: TGTGCCAGCAGCTTGGCCTCGGGGGGGGCCAACGTCCTGACTTTC.

A word on this clone: The junction and the germline gene differ at one end; a read error may be behind it. This sequence joins TRBV28 and TRBJ2-4; 9 positions agree with TRBD2. The length of the CDR3 is 16 residues. CDR1 and CDR2 (germline): MDHEN, SYDVKM. The CDR3 DNA reads as TGTGCCAGTCTCGGGGGGGTAGCGGGAGCCCAAAACATTCAGTACTTC. This codes for CASLGGVAGAQNIQYF.

The V gene is TRBV6-5, the J gene TRBJ2-3, with TRBD1 matching over 7 bases. V shed 4 bases, J shed 6 bases, and the junction held 10 bases outside the gene matches. Looked up from germline, CDR1 is MNHEY and CDR2 is SVGAGI. The CDR3 runs to 15 residues. The CDR3 sequence is CASSSHRGTVDTQYF. DNA of the CDR3: TGTGCCAGCAGTTCCCACAGGGGAACGGTTGATACGCAGTATTTT.

This sequence joins TRBV5-8 and TRBJ2-3; D is ambiguous. This CDR3 is built from 14 residues. Germline V gene lookup returns CDR1 SGHTS and CDR2 YDEGEE. The V and J ends lost 0 bases and 3 bases respectively, with 8 bases between them. CDR3 coding DNA: TGTGCCAGCAGCTTGGGGCAGCGAACAGATACGCAGTATTTT. Translated: CASSLGQRTDTQYF. Supplemented by reference TRBV5-8 and TRBJ2-3, the full variable domain reads EAGVTQSPTHLIKTRGQQATLRCSPISGHTSVYWYQQALGLGLQFLLWYDEGEERNRGNFPPRFSGRQFPNYSSELNVNALELEDSALYLCASSLGQRTDTQYFGPGTRLTVL.

This clone has only a few counts. The chain employs TRBV5-6 and TRBJ1-5; 8 positions agree with TRBD1. Germline assignment: CDR1 SGHDT and CDR2 YYEEEE. V was clipped by 4 bases and J by 3 bases; unmatched bases: 12. This CDR3 spans 17 amino acids. In DNA, the CDR3 is TGTGCCAGCAGCCTGGGCAGGGGGCGAATTTTCAATCAGCCCCAGCATTTT. Amino acids: CASSLGRGRIFNQPQHF.

There are a few counts of this clone. V usage is TRBV30 and J usage is TRBJ2-7; TRBD1 matches 10 bases. Germline assignment: CDR1 GTSNPN and CDR2 SVGIG (reference sequence). Unmatched junction bases numbered 4, after V lost 2 bases and J lost 3 bases. This CDR3 is 14 amino acids long. This chain's CDR3 is CAWSPGTGVYEQYF. Written as DNA, the CDR3 is TGTGCCTGGAGTCCCGGGACAGGGGTCTACGAGCAGTACTTC.

This rearrangement joins TRBV10-3 to TRBJ2-1, with a possible D match to TRBD1 (5 bases). The CDR3 totals 14 residues. The V gene's germline CDR1 is ENHRY and CDR2 SYGVKD. Trimming left V 8 bases short and J 3 bases short, with 14 bases between. The CDR3 nucleotides read TGTGCCATCTCCAGCAGGGCGGACTACAATGAGCAGTTCTTC. This translates into CAISSRADYNEQFF.